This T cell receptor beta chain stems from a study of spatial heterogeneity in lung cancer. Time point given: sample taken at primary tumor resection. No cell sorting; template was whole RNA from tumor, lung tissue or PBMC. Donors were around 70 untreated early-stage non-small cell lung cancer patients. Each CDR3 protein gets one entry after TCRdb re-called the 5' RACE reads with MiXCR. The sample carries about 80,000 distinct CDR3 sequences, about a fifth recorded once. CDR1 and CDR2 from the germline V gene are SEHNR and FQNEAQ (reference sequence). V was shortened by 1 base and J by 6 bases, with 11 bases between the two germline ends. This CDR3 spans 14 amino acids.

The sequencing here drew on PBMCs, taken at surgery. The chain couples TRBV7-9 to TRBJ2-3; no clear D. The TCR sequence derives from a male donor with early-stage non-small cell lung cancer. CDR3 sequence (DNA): TGTGCCAGCAGCTTAGGTCAGTCCGAGGATACGCAGTATTTT. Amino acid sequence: CASSLGQSEDTQYF.